One and the same sample provided the 30 T cell receptor beta chains below, sequenced in a study of response to subunit inactivated influenza vaccine. TCRdb used MiXCR to reprocess the RT-PCR reads, holding one entry per CDR3 protein. The table lists about 300,000 distinct CDR3 sequences, roughly 22% of them singletons. Sequencing was performed on PBMCs from blood, taken 21 months after vaccination. All receptors derive from a man between 50 and 70 years old who received an inactivated influenza vaccine.

This clonotype was seen a few times. Here the CDR3 DNA reads TGTGCCAGCTCACCAAAATGGGGTCAGGGGGAAGCTTTCTTT. Translated, it gives CASSPKWGQGEAFF. The gene calls are TRBV18 and TRBJ1-1; the D gene is possibly TRBD1 (6 bases). Germline V gene lookup returns CDR1 KGHSH and CDR2 LQKENI. V dropped 2 bases and J dropped 8 bases, with 15 bases sitting between them. The CDR3 loop spans 14 amino acids.

The chain recombines TRBV7-9 with TRBJ2-7; no reliable D call. V was shortened by 5 bases and J by 4 bases, with 21 bases between the two germline ends. Looked up from germline, CDR1 is SEHNR and CDR2 is FQNEAQ (reference sequence). There are 16 residues in the CDR3. CDR3 DNA: TGTGCCAGCAGCCCCAATCCGCGCGGAAAATTGTACGAGCAGTACTTC. Residues: CASSPNPRGKLYEQYF.

There are a few counts of this clonotype. This rearrangement joins TRBV7-2 to TRBJ1-2, with D unclear. The CDR3 is made up of 14 amino acids. V lost 0 bases and J lost 1, with 6 bases in between. Germline lookup yields CDR1 SGHTA and CDR2 FQGNSA. This chain's CDR3 is CASSLASFNYGYTF. The CDR3 nucleotides read TGTGCCAGCAGCTTAGCGTCCTTTAACTATGGCTACACCTTC.

This chain uses TRBV2 with TRBJ2-7; 8 positions match TRBD1. After removal of 2 bases from V and 5 bases from J, the junction contained 8 bases not matched to a gene. This CDR3 contains 15 residues. Germline V CDR1 and CDR2: SNHLY, FYNNEI. Here the CDR3 DNA reads TGTGCCAGCAGTGAAAACCAGGGGGCGATTCACGAGCAGTACTTC. The encoded protein is CASSENQGAIHEQYF.

This clonotype was seen a few times. The CDR3 DNA reads TGTGCCAGCAGCTTGGTCTGGACCGGTACTGAAGCTTTCTTT. Its translation: CASSLVWTGTEAFF. V and J are TRBV5-5 and TRBJ1-1; no clear D. Germline CDR1 SGHKS, CDR2 YYEKEE (reference sequence). The V end lost 0 bases, the J end lost 5 bases, and 11 bases lay between the germline ends. The CDR3 is 14 amino acids. Full variable domain (rest looked up from reference TRBV5-5 and TRBJ1-1): DAGVTQSPTHLIKTRGQQVTLRCSPISGHKSVSWYQQVLGQGPQFIFQYYEKEERGRGNFPDRFSARQFPNYSSELNVNALLLGDSALYLCASSLVWTGTEAFFGQGTRLTVV.

Only a few counts were recorded for this clonotype. The rearrangement uses TRBV10-3 and TRBJ2-7; D possibly corresponds to TRBD2 (6 bases). The CDR3 is 15 residues long. CDR1 and CDR2 (germline): ENHRY, SYGVKD. Trimming cost V 3 bases and J 0 bases, with 12 bases left between them. DNA for the CDR3: TGTGCCATCAGTGATGGCGGGGTTGGCTCCTACGAGCAGTACTTC. It is translated as CAISDGGVGSYEQYF.

This clonotype was counted a single time. This chain connects TRBV5-1 to TRBJ1-6; perhaps TRBD1 as D (5 bases). The germline gives CDR1 SGHRS, CDR2 YFSETQ. The V end was cut by 4 bases, the J end by 4 bases, with 21 bases between. The CDR3 consists of 18 residues. CDR3 amino acids: CASSRRALRGDYNSPLHF. The CDR3 nucleotides read TGCGCCAGCAGCCGCAGGGCCCTGCGGGGAGATTATAATTCACCCCTCCACTTT.

This clonotype was recorded a few times. The rearrangement links TRBV20-1 to TRBJ1-6, with D uncertain. Germline-derived CDR1 and CDR2 are DFQATT and SNEGSKA (reference sequence). The CDR3 runs to 14 residues. The V end lost 1 base, the J end lost 10 bases, and 14 bases lay between the germline ends. The CDR3 spells CSARVNSVGSPLHF. Here the CDR3 DNA reads TGCAGTGCTAGAGTAAACAGCGTCGGATCACCCCTCCACTTT.

This clonotype was counted between two and nine times. The chain employs TRBV7-2 and TRBJ1-1; D call uncertain. CDR3 length: 13 residues. Per germline, CDR1 SGHTA and CDR2 FQGNSA. V gave up 7 bases and J gave up 1 base, with 10 bases separating them. The CDR3 sequence: CASIEVGNTEAFF. CDR3 sequence (DNA): TGTGCCAGCATCGAAGTCGGGAACACTGAAGCTTTCTTT.

The chain recombines TRBV4-1 with TRBJ2-2; D assignment may be TRBD1 or TRBD2 (6 bases each). Germline V CDR1 and CDR2: MGHRA, YSYEKL. Trimming cost V 4 bases and J 7 bases, with 16 bases left between them. This CDR3 comprises 15 residues. CDR3: CASSRWGASIGELFF. CDR3 coding DNA: TGCGCCAGCAGCCGCTGGGGGGCGTCGATCGGGGAGCTGTTTTTT.

This clonotype was recorded at least ten times. The gene calls are TRBV6-5 and TRBJ1-2, with D possibly being TRBD1 (5 bases). The germline CDR1 and CDR2 sequences are MNHEY and SVGAGI. The V end lost 4 bases, the J end lost 8 bases, and 11 bases lay between the germline ends. This CDR3 is 12 amino acids long. Written as DNA, the CDR3 is TGTGCCAGCAGTTCACAGGCTCGGGGCTACACCTTC. Translating gives CASSSQARGYTF.

The V and J genes are TRBV6-1 and TRBJ2-7; D call uncertain. Germline V CDR1 and CDR2: MNHNS, SASEGT. The CDR3 is 14 residues long. V gave up 1 base and J gave up 2 bases, with 9 bases separating them. The CDR3 is CASSEVGGPYEQYF. The CDR3 nucleotides read TGTGCCAGCAGTGAAGTTGGTGGTCCCTACGAGCAGTACTTC.

J is TRBJ2-1 and V is TRBV19; D uncertain. From germline, CDR1 is LNHDA and CDR2 SQIVND (reference sequence). Trimming removed 4 bases from V and 11 bases from J, with 9 bases in between. The CDR3 is 11 residues long. The CDR3 spells CASSTSSKQFF. The CDR3, as DNA: TGTGCCAGTAGTACCAGTTCGAAGCAGTTCTTC.

This clonotype occurred a few times. The rearrangement links TRBV4-2 to TRBJ2-5; 10 bases are a match to TRBD1. This CDR3 comprises 15 residues. After removal of 0 bases from V and 5 bases from J, the junction contained 3 bases not matched to a gene. Germline values: CDR1 LGHNA, CDR2 YNFKEQ. The CDR3 bases are TGTGCCAGCAGCCAAGATTGGGGACAGGGGGAGACCCAGTACTTC. Its translation: CASSQDWGQGETQYF.

This clonotype appeared a few times. This chain connects TRBV2 to TRBJ1-1, with no clear D. Deletions cut 8 bases from V and 1 base from J, with 5 bases between. Germline V lookup: CDR1 SNHLY, CDR2 FYNNEI. CDR3 length: 11 residues. The CDR3 coding sequence is TGTGCCAGCGGTCAGAACACTGAAGCTTTCTTT. Protein: CASGQNTEAFF.

This clonotype has more than one count but fewer than ten. This rearrangement joins TRBV20-1 to TRBJ1-4, with D unresolved. Deletions cut 1 base from V and 8 bases from J, with 17 bases between. The CDR3 has 15 residues. Germline V gives CDR1 DFQATT, CDR2 SNEGSKA (reference sequence). The CDR3 bases are TGCAGTGCTAGAGGAGGAAGCAGCATAGGGGAAAAACTGTTTTTT. Its protein product is CSARGGSSIGEKLFF.

This clonotype was detected a few times. This sequence joins TRBV30 and TRBJ1-1; a weak D match, TRBD1 (6 bases). This CDR3 contains 10 residues. V lost 8 bases and J lost 4, with 8 bases in between. Per the germline V gene, CDR1 is GTSNPN and CDR2 is SVGIG (reference sequence). CDR3 nucleotides: TGTGCCGGGGGGGCCACTGAAGCTTTCTTT. It encodes CAGGATEAFF.

The chain recombines TRBV5-1 with TRBJ1-2, with D unclear. Germline V gene data show CDR1 as SGHRS and CDR2 as YFSETQ. CDR3 length: 14 residues. V was shortened by 0 bases and J by 4 bases, with 10 bases between the two germline ends. The CDR3 loop reads CASSLAPEGYGYTF. As DNA, the CDR3 is TGCGCCAGCAGCTTGGCACCAGAAGGCTATGGCTACACCTTC.

This clonotype was seen repeatedly, ten times or more. The junction and the germline gene differ at one end; a read error may be behind it. The chain has TRBV12-3 or TRBV12-4 and TRBJ1-6, with a possible D match to TRBD1 (6 bases). This CDR3 is built from 13 residues. The CDR3 reads CASSLGANSPLHF. The CDR3 DNA follows: TGCGCCAGCAGCTTGGGGGCCAATTCACCCCTCCACTTT.

This clonotype occurred a few times. The V call is TRBV20-1, the J call TRBJ2-5; unclear D gene. The germline CDR1 and CDR2 sequences are DFQATT and SNEGSKA (reference sequence). This CDR3 has 12 amino acids. The V end lost 3 bases, the J end lost 3 bases, and 8 bases lay between the germline ends. The CDR3 loop reads CSASPPEETQYF. CDR3 in DNA: TGCAGTGCTAGTCCCCCGGAAGAGACCCAGTACTTC.

There are a few counts of this clonotype. The chain uses TRBV9 and TRBJ2-3, with 7 nucleotides matching TRBD2. Germline CDR1 and CDR2: SGDLS and YYNGEE. This CDR3 contains 17 residues. The ends lost 4 bases at V and 4 bases at J; junction bases unmatched: 15. The CDR3: CASSNAGLPTWADTQYF. The CDR3 nucleotides read TGTGCCAGCAGCAACGCGGGACTACCGACTTGGGCAGATACGCAGTATTTT.

The chain couples TRBV5-4 to TRBJ2-7, with 8 bases that match TRBD1. The CDR3 loop spans 14 amino acids. Trimming removed 0 bases from V and 4 bases from J; junction bases left unmatched: 3. The germline gives CDR1 SGHNT, CDR2 YYREEE (reference sequence). The CDR3 DNA reads as TGTGCCAGCAGCTTGGCAGGGGGCGAATACGAGCAGTACTTC. Translation: CASSLAGGEYEQYF.

Many counts were recorded for this clonotype. This rearrangement joins TRBV28 to TRBJ2-3; D not certain. Germline V gene data show CDR1 as MDHEN and CDR2 as SYDVKM. V lost 2 bases and J lost 4, with 7 bases in between. The CDR3 contains 13 residues. The CDR3 reads CASSLTGPDTQYF. CDR3 bases: TGTGCCAGCAGTTTAACTGGCCCAGATACGCAGTATTTT.

This clonotype was seen a few times. The chain has TRBV24-1 and TRBJ2-3; D is possibly TRBD1 (5 bases). Per the germline V gene, CDR1 is KGHDR and CDR2 is SFDVKD. The CDR3 has 13 amino acids. Between the trimmed V and J ends, which lost 8 bases and 2 bases, there was a span of 10 bases. The CDR3 nucleotides are TGTGCCACCACTGACAGAGACACAGATACGCAGTATTTT. Residues: CATTDRDTDTQYF.

This clonotype was observed a handful of times. The CDR3 loop reads CASSSQSGRPTPQHF. The CDR3 coding sequence is TGTGCCAGCAGCTCGCAATCAGGGCGCCCTACACCCCAGCATTTT. The V gene is TRBV7-2, the J gene TRBJ1-5; perhaps TRBD1 as D (5 bases). CDR1 is SGHTA, CDR2 FQGNSA, per germline. The CDR3 spans 15 residues. V gave up 4 bases and J gave up 10 bases, with 20 bases separating them.

This clonotype was observed once. V usage is TRBV7-6 and J usage is TRBJ2-7; D not resolved. The V gene's germline CDR1 is SGHVS and CDR2 FNYEAQ. The CDR3 has 13 amino acids. The V and J ends lost 1 base and 5 bases respectively, with 9 bases between them. CDR3 protein: CASSLEIQDEQYF. CDR3 bases: TGTGCCAGCAGCTTAGAGATTCAAGACGAGCAGTACTTC.

This clonotype was seen just once. V gene TRBV3-1 combines with J gene TRBJ2-1; D gene unclear. Trimming cost V 0 bases and J 4 bases, with 10 bases left between them. The CDR3 length is 15 residues. CDR1 is LGHDT and CDR2 is YNNKEL in the germline V gene (reference sequence). The CDR3 sequence: CASSQDVLRYNEQFF. CDR3 bases: TGTGCCAGCAGCCAAGATGTCCTGAGATACAATGAGCAGTTCTTC.

The V call is TRBV20-1, the J call TRBJ2-1; 13 bases match TRBD2. The CDR3 is made up of 15 amino acids. CDR1 is DFQATT, CDR2 SNEGSKA, per germline (reference sequence). Trimming removed 3 bases from V and 9 bases from J; junction bases left unmatched: 8. The CDR3 DNA sequence: TGCAGTGCTAGGTCACTAGCGGGGGGGCAGGTTGAGCAGTTCTTC. This translates into CSARSLAGGQVEQFF.

The rearrangement joins TRBV20-1 to TRBJ2-3; 7 nucleotides align to TRBD1. Per germline, CDR1 DFQATT and CDR2 SNEGSKA (reference sequence). Germline trimming cut 0 bases from V and 5 bases from J; bases unmatched to any gene: 8. This CDR3 is 15 amino acids long. CDR3 loop: CSARDPRTGGDTQYF. The CDR3 nucleotides are TGCAGTGCTAGAGATCCGAGGACAGGTGGAGATACGCAGTATTTT.

This clonotype appeared a few times. This chain joins TRBV2 and TRBJ1-3; D is unclear. Between the trimmed V and J ends, which lost 7 bases and 4 bases, there was a span of 5 bases. This CDR3 contains 11 residues. Germline lookup yields CDR1 SNHLY and CDR2 FYNNEI. CDR3 DNA sequence: TGTGCCAGCACCTACGGAAACACCATATATTTT. It yields the protein CASTYGNTIYF.